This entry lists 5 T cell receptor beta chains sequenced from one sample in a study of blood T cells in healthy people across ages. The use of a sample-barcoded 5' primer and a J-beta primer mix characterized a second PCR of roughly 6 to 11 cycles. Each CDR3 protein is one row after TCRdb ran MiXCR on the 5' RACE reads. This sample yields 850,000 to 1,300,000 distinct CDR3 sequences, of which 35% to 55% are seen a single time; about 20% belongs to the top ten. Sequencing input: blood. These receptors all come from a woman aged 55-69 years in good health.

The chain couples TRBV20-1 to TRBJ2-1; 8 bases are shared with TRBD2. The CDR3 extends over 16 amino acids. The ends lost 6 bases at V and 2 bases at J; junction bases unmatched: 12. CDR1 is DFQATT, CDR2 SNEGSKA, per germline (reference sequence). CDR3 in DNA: TGCAGTGCGAAATTAGGAGCGGGAGCCGCCTACAATGAGCAGTTCTTC. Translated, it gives CSAKLGAGAAYNEQFF.

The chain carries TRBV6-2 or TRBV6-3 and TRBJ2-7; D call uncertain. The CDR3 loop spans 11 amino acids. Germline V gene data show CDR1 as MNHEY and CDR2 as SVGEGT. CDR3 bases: TGTACCACCCAACGGTCCTACGAGCAGTACTTC. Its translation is CTTQRSYEQYF.

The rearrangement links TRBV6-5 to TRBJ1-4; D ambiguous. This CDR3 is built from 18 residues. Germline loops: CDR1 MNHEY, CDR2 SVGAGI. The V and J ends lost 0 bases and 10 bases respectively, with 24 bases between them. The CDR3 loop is CASSYSSSRALLKGKLFF. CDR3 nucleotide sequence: TGTGCCAGCAGTTACTCTTCGTCCCGGGCCCTCCTAAAGGGAAAACTGTTTTTT.

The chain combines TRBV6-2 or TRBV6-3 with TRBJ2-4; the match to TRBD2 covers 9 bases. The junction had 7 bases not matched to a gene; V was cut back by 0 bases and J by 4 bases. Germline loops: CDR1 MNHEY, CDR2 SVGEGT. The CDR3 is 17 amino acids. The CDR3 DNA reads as TGTGCCAGCAGTTACTCGGACGGCGGGGGGGCAAAAAACATTCAGTACTTC. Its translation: CASSYSDGGGAKNIQYF.

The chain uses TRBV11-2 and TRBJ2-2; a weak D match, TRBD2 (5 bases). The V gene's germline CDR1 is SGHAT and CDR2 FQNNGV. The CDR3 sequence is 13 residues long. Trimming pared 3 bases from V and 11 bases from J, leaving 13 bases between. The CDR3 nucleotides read TGTGCCAGCAGCTTGGACTCCTCCCGTGAGCTGTTTTTT. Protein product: CASSLDSSRELFF.